This passage covers 26 T cell receptor beta chains from one sample sequenced in a study of Ad26.COV2.S vaccination and SARS-CoV-2 variants. Some clones are missing from TCRdb's copy, which holds only in-frame ones; the method was immunoSEQ multiplex PCR. The data hold about 350,000 clones, with approximately 86% observed a single time. Treatment described: about 20 received Ad26.COV2.S at low or high dose, single or two shots; about 5 received placebo; per-sample allocation not given. Sampling happened 63 days after the first vaccine or placebo injection. The sample in question was peripheral blood, obtained in a trial of Ad26.COV2.S vaccine versus placebo. The receptor source for this set is a person between 18 and 60 years old who received the Ad26.COV2.S COVID-19 vaccine or a placebo.

As DNA, the CDR3 is TGTGCCAGCAGTCTCAGGGGCGGCGGGGAGCTGTTTTTT. Protein product: CASSLRGGGELFF. V gene TRBV12-3 or TRBV12-4 combines with J gene TRBJ2-2, with D perhaps matching TRBD1 (6 bases). There are 13 residues in the CDR3. V shed 5 bases and J shed 7 bases, with 11 bases lying between them.

This chain links TRBV2 with TRBJ1-5, with a tentative D call TRBD1 (5 bases). V was pared by 3 bases and J by 4 bases, with 7 bases between. This CDR3 is 13 amino acids long. Germline CDR1 is SNHLY and CDR2 is FYNNEI. This CDR3 reads CASSDEGNQPQHF. For the CDR3, the DNA is TGTGCCAGCAGTGACGAGGGGAATCAGCCCCAGCATTTT.

This clone was seen ten or more times. The CDR3 DNA is TGTGCCAGCAGCGATAGAGGGACTGGGGGGGCCAATGAGCAGTTCTTC. It encodes CASSDRGTGGANEQFF. The chain uses TRBV11-3 and TRBJ2-1, with a tentative D call TRBD2 (7 bases). The V and J ends lost 5 bases and 6 bases respectively, with 20 bases between them. The CDR3 totals 16 residues. Looked up from germline, CDR1 is SGHNT and CDR2 is YENEEA.

This clone was seen repeatedly, ten times or more. The chain uses TRBV2 and TRBJ2-7; D unclear. V gave up 3 bases and J gave up 7 bases, with 10 bases separating them. This CDR3 is built from 12 residues. Germline V gene data show CDR1 as SNHLY and CDR2 as FYNNEI. CDR3 nucleotide sequence: TGTGCCAGCAGTGATGCTTCGTTGGAGCAGTACTTC. Amino acid sequence: CASSDASLEQYF. Using reference TRBV2 and TRBJ2-7 for the parts outside the CDR3, the full variable domain is EPEVTQTPSHQVTQMGQEVILRCVPISNHLYFYWYRQILGQKVEFLVSFYNNEISEKSEIFDDQFSVERPDGSNFTLKIRSTKLEDSAMYFCASSDASLEQYFGPGTRLTVT.

The V call is TRBV19, the J call TRBJ2-5, with D perhaps matching TRBD1 (6 bases). The CDR3 covers 14 residues. Germline assignment: CDR1 LNHDA and CDR2 SQIVND (reference sequence). V lost 2 bases and J 5 bases, leaving 12 bases between the germline ends. CDR3 in DNA: TGTGCCAGTAGTATACCCCAGGGGTGGGAGACCCAGTACTTC. Its translation is CASSIPQGWETQYF.

The chain recombines TRBV27 with TRBJ2-1; 14 positions agree with TRBD2. This CDR3 region has 16 residues. Trimming removed 0 bases from V and 7 bases from J; junction bases left unmatched: 2. CDR1 is MNHEY and CDR2 is SMNVEV in the germline V gene (reference sequence). CDR3 residues: CASSLSTSGRANEQFF. Written as DNA, the CDR3 is TGTGCCAGCAGTTTATCGACTAGCGGGAGGGCAAATGAGCAGTTCTTC.

The chain uses TRBV6-6 and TRBJ2-3; 8 positions match TRBD1. J was trimmed by 2 bases and V by 4 bases; bases with no gene match: 5. Germline V gene sequence: CDR1 MNHNY, CDR2 SVGAGI (reference sequence). The CDR3 is 15 residues long. The chain's CDR3 is CASSLQGVITDTQYF. The CDR3 coding sequence is TGTGCCAGCAGTTTACAGGGGGTGATCACAGATACGCAGTATTTT.

Remarks on this clone: Other nucleotide sequences in the sample specify the same CDR3. The gene calls are TRBV12-3 or TRBV12-4 and TRBJ1-3; D gene uncertain. Deletions cut 3 bases from V and 7 bases from J, with 4 bases between. The CDR3 length is 11 residues. CDR3 in amino acids: CASSFGNTIYF. The CDR3 DNA follows: TGTGCCAGCAGTTTCGGTAACACCATATATTTT.

The V gene is TRBV10-2, the J gene TRBJ1-1; D might be TRBD1 (6 bases). Trimming cost V 6 bases and J 2 bases, with 13 bases left between them. CDR3 size: 14 residues. Germline CDR1 is WSHSY and CDR2 is SAAADI. CDR3 in DNA: TGCGCCAGCAGGGAACAGGGCATAAACACTGAAGCTTTCTTT. Translated, it gives CASREQGINTEAFF.

This chain connects TRBV6-4 to TRBJ1-1, with TRBD1 matching 8 bases. The V segment lost 6 bases and the J segment 11 bases; nucleotides outside the gene matches: 8. Germline assignment: CDR1 MRHNA and CDR2 SNTAGT. The length of the CDR3 is 12 residues. CDR3 DNA: TGTGCCAGCAGCTCCGGGACAGGTCTGGCTTTCTTT. Translated: CASSSGTGLAFF.

V usage is TRBV7-9 and J usage is TRBJ2-7, with unresolved D. CDR3 length: 13 residues. Trimming took 6 bases from V and 1 from J, leaving 10 bases between them. In germline, CDR1 is SEHNR, CDR2 FQNEAQ (reference sequence). The CDR3 spells CASRSTESYEQYF. For the CDR3, the DNA is TGTGCCAGCAGGTCGACTGAGTCCTACGAGCAGTACTTC.

The CDR3 reads CASSPADRAYGYTF. DNA of the CDR3: TGCGCCAGCAGCCCCGCGGACAGGGCCTATGGCTACACCTTC. The chain couples TRBV5-1 to TRBJ1-2; 8 positions agree with TRBD1. The V gene end was trimmed by 4 bases and the J gene end by 4 bases; junction bases not matched to a gene: 6. This CDR3 is 14 amino acids long. Germline V gene sequence: CDR1 SGHRS, CDR2 YFSETQ.

The chain carries TRBV7-2 and TRBJ2-3, with TRBD2 as a possible D gene (6 bases). This CDR3 has 16 amino acids. Trimming cost V 1 base and J 5 bases, with 16 bases left between them. Germline lookup yields CDR1 SGHTA and CDR2 FQGNSA. Here the CDR3 reads CASSLGLAQIGDTQYF. CDR3 DNA sequence: TGTGCCAGCAGCTTAGGCCTAGCGCAGATAGGAGATACGCAGTATTTT.

This chain uses TRBV18 with TRBJ2-7; D ambiguous. This CDR3 has 13 residues. V was clipped by 0 bases and J by 0 bases, with 3 bases between them. In germline, CDR1 is KGHSH, CDR2 LQKENI. Here the CDR3 reads CASSPPVSYEQYF. The CDR3 region has the DNA TGTGCCAGCTCACCACCGGTCTCCTACGAGCAGTACTTC.

The chain carries TRBV19 and TRBJ1-4, with D unclear. CDR3 size: 16 residues. Trimming cost V 9 bases and J 1 base, with 18 bases left between them. Germline V lookup: CDR1 LNHDA, CDR2 SQIVND (reference sequence). The CDR3 loop is CASETAVGRTNEKLFF. The CDR3 region has the DNA TGTGCCAGCGAGACCGCCGTAGGGAGAACTAATGAAAAACTGTTTTTT. Based on the CDR3 plus reference TRBV19 and TRBJ1-4, the full variable domain is DGGITQSPKYLFRKEGQNVTLSCEQNLNHDAMYWYRQDPGQGLRLIYYSQIVNDFQKGDIAEGYSVSREKKESFPLTVTSAQKNPTAFYLCASETAVGRTNEKLFFGSGTQLSVL.

The rearrangement joins TRBV5-6 to TRBJ2-3; the match to TRBD2 covers 13 bases. The CDR3 sequence is 15 residues long. V lost 7 bases and J lost 5; bases outside the gene matches: 7. Germline loops: CDR1 SGHDT, CDR2 YYEEEE. The CDR3 protein is CASLTSGGAKDTQYF. For the CDR3, the DNA is TGTGCCAGCTTAACTAGCGGGGGGGCGAAAGATACGCAGTATTTT.

The chain couples TRBV3-1 (or the pseudogene TRBV3-2) to TRBJ1-2; TRBD1 matches 12 bases. The J segment lost 7 bases and the V segment lost 3 bases, leaving 9 bases of the junction unmatched. Germline V gene sequence: CDR1 LGHDT, CDR2 YNNKEL (reference sequence). CDR3 size: 16 residues. CDR3 sequence: CASSQGTGGAGGGYTF. CDR3 sequence (DNA): TGTGCCAGCAGCCAGGGGACAGGGGGCGCCGGGGGTGGCTACACCTTC.

This sequence joins TRBV28 and TRBJ1-5; D is uncertain. Trimming took off 5 bases at V and 0 bases at J, with 17 bases between the two ends. Germline lookup yields CDR1 MDHEN and CDR2 SYDVKM. The CDR3 extends over 17 amino acids. The chain's CDR3 is CASSLSRIGLSNQPQHF. Here the CDR3 DNA reads TGTGCCAGCAGTCTGTCTCGGATAGGGCTTAGCAATCAGCCCCAGCATTTT. Filled out from reference TRBV28 and TRBJ1-5, the complete variable domain reads DVKVTQSSRYLVKRTGEKVFLECVQDMDHENMFWYRQDPGLGLRLIYFSYDVKMKEKGDIPEGYSVSREKKERFSLILESASTNQTSMYLCASSLSRIGLSNQPQHFGDGTRLSIL.

The chain links TRBV27 to TRBJ2-3; 8 bases line up with TRBD1. V was pared by 5 bases and J by 0 bases, with 1 base of the junction left unmatched. The CDR3 is made up of 14 amino acids. Germline V gene lookup returns CDR1 MNHEY and CDR2 SMNVEV (reference sequence). The CDR3 sequence: CASSQGASTDTQYF. In DNA form, the CDR3 reads TGTGCCAGCAGTCAGGGGGCTAGCACAGATACGCAGTATTTT.

CDR3 in amino acids: CASQPLGSYEQYF. The CDR3 region has the DNA TGTGCCAGTCAGCCCTTAGGATCCTACGAGCAGTACTTC. This chain joins TRBV7-9 and TRBJ2-7, with D hard to call. Trimming left V 9 bases short and J 1 base short, with 13 bases between. Germline V CDR1 and CDR2: SEHNR, FQNEAQ (reference sequence). This CDR3 region has 13 residues.

The chain recombines TRBV6-5 with TRBJ1-1, with D perhaps matching TRBD1 (5 bases). V dropped 2 bases and J dropped 6 bases, with 13 bases sitting between them. The CDR3 has 14 amino acids. Germline CDR1 is MNHEY and CDR2 is SVGAGI. The chain's CDR3 is CASSYQGVRAEAFF. The CDR3 DNA sequence: TGTGCCAGCAGTTACCAGGGAGTAAGAGCTGAAGCTTTCTTT.

The gene calls are TRBV10-2 and TRBJ2-5; TRBD2 matches 7 bases. Losses at the gene ends were 10 bases for V and 4 bases for J; bases not matched to a gene: 15. CDR3 length: 15 amino acids. The V gene's germline CDR1 is WSHSY and CDR2 SAAADI. CDR3 nucleotides: TGCGCCACCGAGAGAACGGGGGGAGGTCGAGAGACCCAGTACTTC. It specifies CATERTGGGRETQYF.

This chain joins TRBV10-3 and TRBJ2-2; the D is unclear. There are 14 residues in the CDR3. The germline CDR1 and CDR2 sequences are ENHRY and SYGVKD. V was pared by 6 bases and J by 4 bases, with 12 bases between. CDR3 DNA: TGTGCCATCAGGGATGATCAGCGCACCGGGGAGCTGTTTTTT. Its translation is CAIRDDQRTGELFF.

The chain is built from TRBV5-4 and TRBJ2-3, with 10 bases matching TRBD2. From germline, CDR1 is SGHNT and CDR2 YYREEE (reference sequence). The junction had 12 bases not matched to a gene; V was cut back by 0 bases and J by 5 bases. This CDR3 region has 18 residues. CDR3 sequence: CASSLAQQRGGRGDTQYF. Written as DNA, the CDR3 is TGTGCCAGCAGCTTGGCCCAGCAGCGGGGGGGCCGGGGAGATACGCAGTATTTT.

The chain uses TRBV7-9 and TRBJ2-3; possibly TRBD1 for D (5 bases). Germline CDR1 reads SEHNR; CDR2 reads FQNEAQ (reference sequence). The CDR3 has 12 amino acids. V was cut by 5 bases and J by 5 bases, with 8 bases left in between. In DNA, the CDR3 is TGTGCCAGCAGCCTACAGGAAGATACGCAGTATTTT. Protein sequence: CASSLQEDTQYF.

This chain links TRBV19 with TRBJ2-7; D remains ambiguous. The CDR3 extends over 13 amino acids. V was cut by 4 bases and J by 3 bases, with 10 bases left in between. Germline V gene sequence: CDR1 LNHDA, CDR2 SQIVND (reference sequence). In nucleotides, the CDR3 is TGTGCCAGTAGTACCTCGCCGGGCTACGAGCAGTACTTC. It specifies CASSTSPGYEQYF.